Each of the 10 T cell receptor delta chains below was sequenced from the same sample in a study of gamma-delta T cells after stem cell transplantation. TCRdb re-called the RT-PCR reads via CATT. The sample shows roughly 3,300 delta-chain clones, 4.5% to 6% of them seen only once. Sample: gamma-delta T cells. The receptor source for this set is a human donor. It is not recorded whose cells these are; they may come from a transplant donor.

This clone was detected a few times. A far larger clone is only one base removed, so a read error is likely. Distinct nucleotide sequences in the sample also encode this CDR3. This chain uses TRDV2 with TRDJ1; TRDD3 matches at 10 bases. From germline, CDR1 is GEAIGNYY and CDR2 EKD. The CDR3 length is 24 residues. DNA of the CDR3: TGTGCCTGTGACAGCCTCCTGGGGGATAGGGGGGGGATACAGGGCGAAAGGTACACCGATAAACTCATCTTC. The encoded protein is CACDSLLGDRGGIQGERYTDKLIF.

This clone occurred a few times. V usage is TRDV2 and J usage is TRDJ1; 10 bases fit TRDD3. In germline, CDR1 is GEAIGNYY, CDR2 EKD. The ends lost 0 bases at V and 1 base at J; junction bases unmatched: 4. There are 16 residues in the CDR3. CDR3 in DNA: TGTGCCTGTGACACCGTACTGGGGGATCCCACCGATAAACTCATCTTT. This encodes CACDTVLGDPTDKLIF.

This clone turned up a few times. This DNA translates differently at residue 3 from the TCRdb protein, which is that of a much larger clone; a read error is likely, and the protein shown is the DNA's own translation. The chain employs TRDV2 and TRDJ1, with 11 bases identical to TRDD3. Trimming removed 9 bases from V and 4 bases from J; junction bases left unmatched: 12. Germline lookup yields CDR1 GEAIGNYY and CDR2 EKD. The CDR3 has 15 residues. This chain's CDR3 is CARLLLGDKGDKLIF. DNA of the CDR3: TGTGCCCGTCTTCTACTGGGGGATAAGGGCGATAAACTCATCTTT.

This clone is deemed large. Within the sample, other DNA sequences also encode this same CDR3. The CDR3 region has the DNA TGTGCCTGTGACACCGTCGCTGGAACTGGGGGATACGCAGTTAACGATAAACTCATCTTT. Its protein is CACDTVAGTGGYAVNDKLIF. The rearrangement uses TRDV2 and TRDJ1; TRDD3 aligns across 13 bases. This CDR3 contains 20 residues. V lost 0 bases, J lost 4 bases, and 16 bases stayed unmatched. Germline V gene sequence: CDR1 GEAIGNYY, CDR2 EKD.

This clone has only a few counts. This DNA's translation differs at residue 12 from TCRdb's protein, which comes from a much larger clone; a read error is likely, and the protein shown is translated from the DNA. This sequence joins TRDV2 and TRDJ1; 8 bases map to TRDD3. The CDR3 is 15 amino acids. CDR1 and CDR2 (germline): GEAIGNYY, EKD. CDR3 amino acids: CACDPLGVTGDTLIF. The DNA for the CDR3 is TGTGCCTGTGACCCCTTGGGGGTAACAGGGGATACACTCATCTTT.

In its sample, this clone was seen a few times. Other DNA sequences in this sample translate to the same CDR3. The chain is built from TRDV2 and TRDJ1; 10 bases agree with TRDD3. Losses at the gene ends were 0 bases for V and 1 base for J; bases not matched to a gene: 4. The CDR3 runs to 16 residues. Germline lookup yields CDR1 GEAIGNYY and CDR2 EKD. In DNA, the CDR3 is TGTGCCTGTGACACCCTACTGGGGGATTCCACCGATAAACTCATCTTT. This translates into CACDTLLGDSTDKLIF.

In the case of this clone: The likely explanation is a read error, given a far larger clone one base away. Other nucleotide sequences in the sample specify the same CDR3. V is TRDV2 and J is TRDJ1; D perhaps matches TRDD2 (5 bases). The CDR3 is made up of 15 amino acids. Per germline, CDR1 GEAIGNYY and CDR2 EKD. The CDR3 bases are TGTGCCTGTGACACCATTGGCCTTCACACCGACAAACTCATCTTT. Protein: CACDTIGLHTDKLIF.

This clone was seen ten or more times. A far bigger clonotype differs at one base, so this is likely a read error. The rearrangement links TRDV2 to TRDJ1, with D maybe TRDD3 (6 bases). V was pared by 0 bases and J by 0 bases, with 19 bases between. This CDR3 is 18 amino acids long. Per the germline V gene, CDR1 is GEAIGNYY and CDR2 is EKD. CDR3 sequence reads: CACDTTGWGPTYTDKLIF. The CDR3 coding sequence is TGTGCCTGTGACACCACTGGGTGGGGACCAACTTACACCGATAAACTCATCTTT.

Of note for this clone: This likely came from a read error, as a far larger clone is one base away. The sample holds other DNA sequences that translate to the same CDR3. The CDR3 region has the DNA TGTGCCTGTGACACGGTGGGGGACCCCGAGGACACTGATAAACTCATCTTT. This encodes CACDTVGDPEDTDKLIF. The J gene is TRDJ1, the V gene TRDV2; 7 nucleotides agree with TRDD3. This CDR3 is 17 amino acids long. Germline V gives CDR1 GEAIGNYY, CDR2 EKD.

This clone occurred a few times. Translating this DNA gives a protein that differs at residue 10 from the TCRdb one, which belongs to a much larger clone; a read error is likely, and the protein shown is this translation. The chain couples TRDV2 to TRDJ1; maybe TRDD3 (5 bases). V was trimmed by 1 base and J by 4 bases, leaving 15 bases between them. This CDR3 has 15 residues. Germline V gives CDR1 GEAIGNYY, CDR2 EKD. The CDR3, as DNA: TGTGCCTGTGACACAGTGGGGACGTACATCGATAAACTCATCTTT. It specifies CACDTVGTYIDKLIF.